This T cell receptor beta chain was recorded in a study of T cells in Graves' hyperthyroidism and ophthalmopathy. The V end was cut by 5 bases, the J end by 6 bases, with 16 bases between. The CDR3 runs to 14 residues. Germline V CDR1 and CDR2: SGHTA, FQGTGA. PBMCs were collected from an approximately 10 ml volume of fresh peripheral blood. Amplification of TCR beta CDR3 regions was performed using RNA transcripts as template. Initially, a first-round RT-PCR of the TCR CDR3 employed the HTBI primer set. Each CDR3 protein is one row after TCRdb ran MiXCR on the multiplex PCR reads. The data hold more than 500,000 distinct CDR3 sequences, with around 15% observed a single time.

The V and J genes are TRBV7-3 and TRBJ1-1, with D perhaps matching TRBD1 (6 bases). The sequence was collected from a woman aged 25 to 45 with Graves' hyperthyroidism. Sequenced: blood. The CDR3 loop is CASSPGAGEAEAFF. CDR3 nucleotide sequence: TGTGCCAGCAGCCCAGGTGCAGGGGAGGCTGAAGCTTTCTTT. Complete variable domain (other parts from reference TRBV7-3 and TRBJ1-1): GAGVSQTPSNKVTEKGKYVELRCDPISGHTALYWYRQSLGQGPEFLIYFQGTGAADDSGLPNDRFFAVRPEGSVSTLKIQRTERGDSAVYLCASSPGAGEAEAFFGQGTRLTVV.